The 18 T cell receptor beta chains listed next were all sequenced from one sample in a study of shared clonotypes between healthy human individuals. Sequencing used immunoSEQ multiplex PCR; TCRdb keeps in-frame clones, though not all of them. Seen here are approximately 2,300,000 clones, roughly 90% observed once, and the top ten hold about 0.36%. The sample consisted of naive CD4+ T cells from PBMCs. Subset of the sample: CD45RA+ positively selected. These receptors came from a man between 18 and 35 years old in good health. Some clones in this sample may be carry-over from other donors' samples.

The chain combines TRBV7-8 with TRBJ2-6, with a possible D match to TRBD2 (6 bases). The length of the CDR3 is 18 residues. Germline V gene data show CDR1 as SGHVS and CDR2 as FQNEAQ. Trimming cost V 6 bases and J 0 bases, with 18 bases left between them. In DNA form, the CDR3 reads TGTGCCAGCAGACCCCGGGACTCCCGACTCTCTGGGGCCAACGTCCTGACTTTC. Amino acids: CASRPRDSRLSGANVLTF.

This chain connects TRBV30 to TRBJ1-1; D gene ambiguous. The CDR3 contains 13 residues. Trimming removed 7 bases from V and 7 bases from J, with 19 bases in between. Germline lookup yields CDR1 GTSNPN and CDR2 SVGIG (reference sequence). CDR3 in amino acids: CALTLPGENEAFF. DNA for the CDR3: TGTGCCTTGACCCTTCCTGGAGAAAATGAAGCTTTCTTT.

V is TRBV5-1 and J is TRBJ1-2, with TRBD1 identical over 8 bases. The CDR3 sequence is 13 residues long. The V segment lost 4 bases and the J segment 4 bases; nucleotides outside the gene matches: 3. Germline CDR1 reads SGHRS; CDR2 reads YFSETQ. The CDR3 loop is CASSDGTGYGYTF. CDR3 nucleotides: TGCGCCAGCAGCGACGGGACAGGCTATGGCTACACCTTC.

This chain's CDR3 is CASSVETGGNTEAFF. The CDR3 DNA follows: TGTGCCAGCAGCGTAGAGACAGGGGGGAACACTGAAGCTTTCTTT. The chain couples TRBV9 to TRBJ1-1, with 9 bases fitting TRBD1. With V trimmed by 0 bases and J by 1 base, 1 base remained unmatched. The CDR3 consists of 15 residues. Germline values: CDR1 SGDLS, CDR2 YYNGEE.

This chain connects TRBV27 to TRBJ2-7; D uncertain. Germline V gene sequence: CDR1 MNHEY, CDR2 SMNVEV (reference sequence). This CDR3 contains 17 residues. The V and J ends lost 5 bases and 0 bases respectively, with 20 bases between them. CDR3 protein: CASSLSLKDGSSYEQYF. The CDR3 bases are TGTGCCAGCAGTCTCAGCCTCAAGGACGGTAGCTCCTACGAGCAGTACTTC.

The chain carries TRBV5-1 and TRBJ2-7, with TRBD1 identical over 9 bases. Trimming took 0 bases from V and 4 from J; bases not matched to a gene: 14. Per germline, CDR1 SGHRS and CDR2 YFSETQ. The CDR3 is 18 amino acids. The CDR3 sequence: CASSLDPPGTGIMYEQYF. In DNA form, the CDR3 reads TGCGCCAGCAGCTTGGACCCACCGGGGACAGGGATTATGTACGAGCAGTACTTC.

V gene TRBV11-2 combines with J gene TRBJ2-7, with a weak D call TRBD1 (6 bases). There are 14 residues in the CDR3. V was pared by 5 bases and J by 2 bases, with 13 bases between. Looked up from germline, CDR1 is SGHAT and CDR2 is FQNNGV. CDR3 sequence reads: CASSHFRGAYEQYF. In nucleotides, the CDR3 is TGTGCCAGCAGCCACTTCAGGGGCGCCTACGAGCAGTACTTC.

The chain is built from TRBV2 and TRBJ1-5, with D perhaps matching TRBD1 (6 bases). Looked up from germline, CDR1 is SNHLY and CDR2 is FYNNEI. The CDR3 has 14 residues. V dropped 4 bases and J dropped 4 bases, with 11 bases sitting between them. The CDR3 protein is CASSGQAINQPQHF. CDR3 DNA sequence: TGTGCCAGCAGTGGACAGGCAATTAATCAGCCCCAGCATTTT.

This chain uses TRBV6-5 with TRBJ2-3; no firm D call. The CDR3 spans 13 residues. V was trimmed by 6 bases and J by 2 bases, leaving 9 bases between them. CDR1 is MNHEY, CDR2 SVGAGI, per germline. CDR3 in DNA: TGTGCCAGCAGGCGTGACTTCACAGATACGCAGTATTTT. Protein product: CASRRDFTDTQYF.

V gene TRBV7-3 combines with J gene TRBJ2-2; 15 nucleotides match TRBD2. The CDR3 spans 19 residues. Germline trimming cut 5 bases from V and 2 bases from J; bases unmatched to any gene: 9. From germline, CDR1 is SGHTA and CDR2 FQGTGA. This CDR3 is CASSRLGTSGRHNTGELFF. The CDR3 nucleotides read TGTGCCAGCAGCCGATTAGGGACTAGCGGGAGGCATAACACCGGGGAGCTGTTTTTT.

The rearrangement links TRBV6-6 to TRBJ1-3; D uncertain. Germline-derived CDR1 and CDR2 are MNHNY and SVGAGI (reference sequence). V was cut by 0 bases and J by 2 bases, with 5 bases left in between. This CDR3 spans 14 amino acids. The CDR3 nucleotides read TGTGCCAGCAGTTACTCGACAACTGGAAACACCATATATTTT. Encoded protein: CASSYSTTGNTIYF.

The chain joins TRBV19 to TRBJ2-3; 9 bases are a match to TRBD2. Trimming at V came to 7 bases and at J to 3 bases, leaving 5 bases not matched to a gene. This CDR3 is 14 amino acids long. Germline lookup yields CDR1 LNHDA and CDR2 SQIVND (reference sequence). The DNA for the CDR3 is TGTGCCAGTACCCCCGCGGGGGGGACAGATACGCAGTATTTT. This encodes CASTPAGGTDTQYF. Looking up the rest from reference TRBV19 and TRBJ2-3 gives the full variable domain: DGGITQSPKYLFRKEGQNVTLSCEQNLNHDAMYWYRQDPGQGLRLIYYSQIVNDFQKGDIAEGYSVSREKKESFPLTVTSAQKNPTAFYLCASTPAGGTDTQYFGPGTRLTVL.

This clone was detected a few times. The chain couples TRBV7-9 to TRBJ1-1, with D possibly being TRBD1 (6 bases). CDR1 is SEHNR, CDR2 FQNEAQ, per germline (reference sequence). Trimming cost V 6 bases and J 3 bases, with 8 bases left between them. The CDR3 has 12 residues. This CDR3 is CASRGQYTEAFF. CDR3 nucleotides: TGTGCCAGCAGAGGACAGTACACTGAAGCTTTCTTT.

The chain is built from TRBV7-3 and TRBJ2-7; no firm D call. The ends were cut back, 3 bases at V and 5 bases at J, with 11 bases in the middle. The CDR3 has 13 residues. In germline, CDR1 is SGHTA, CDR2 FQGTGA. The chain's CDR3 is CASSFTTLNEQYF. As DNA, the CDR3 is TGTGCCAGCAGCTTCACGACTCTGAACGAGCAGTACTTC. Using reference TRBV7-3 and TRBJ2-7 for the parts outside the CDR3, the full variable domain is GAGVSQTPSNKVTEKGKYVELRCDPISGHTALYWYRQSLGQGPEFLIYFQGTGAADDSGLPNDRFFAVRPEGSVSTLKIQRTERGDSAVYLCASSFTTLNEQYFGPGTRLTVT.

The chain has TRBV28 and TRBJ1-2; no firm D call. This CDR3 region has 12 residues. Deletions cut 5 bases from V and 5 bases from J, with 9 bases between. Germline CDR1 MDHEN, CDR2 SYDVKM. The CDR3 DNA reads TGTGCCAGCAGTCAACGGAAATATGGCTACACCTTC. The encoded protein is CASSQRKYGYTF.

This rearrangement joins TRBV2 to TRBJ2-3; TRBD1 aligns across 7 bases. The CDR3 length is 13 residues. The V segment lost 7 bases and the J segment 7 bases; nucleotides outside the gene matches: 8. The germline V gene has CDR1 SNHLY and CDR2 FYNNEI. CDR3 in amino acids: CASKGQFANTQYF. CDR3 coding DNA: TGTGCCAGCAAGGGACAGTTCGCCAATACGCAGTATTTT.

This clone was recorded only once. This chain connects TRBV25-1 to TRBJ2-1; TRBD2 matches 13 bases. Unmatched junction bases numbered 6, after V lost 4 bases and J lost 6 bases. Germline values: CDR1 MGHDK, CDR2 SYGVNS. The CDR3 runs 16 residues. The DNA of the CDR3 is TGTGCCAGCAGTGGACGACTAGCGGGAGGTGGCAATGAGCAGTTCTTC. This translates into CASSGRLAGGGNEQFF.

The rearrangement uses TRBV19 and TRBJ1-5, with unresolved D. V shed 1 base and J shed 2 bases, with 9 bases lying between them. Germline loops: CDR1 LNHDA, CDR2 SQIVND (reference sequence). The CDR3 sequence is 15 residues long. The CDR3 loop reads CASSIVHRGNQPQHF. In nucleotides, the CDR3 is TGTGCCAGTAGTATAGTTCATCGGGGCAATCAGCCCCAGCATTTT.